Listed below are T cell receptor beta chains from one sample, sequenced in a study of human T cells and chemical hapten exposure. MiXCR was run by TCRdb on the RACE reads, yielding one entry per CDR3 protein. Of about 100,000 distinct CDR3 sequences listed, roughly 11% were seen once; the top ten hold approximately 4%. Specimen: whole blood, collected in connection with sensitization to the hapten diphenylcyclopropenone (DPC). These receptors all come from a woman aged 40 to 50 with alopecia areata. Some clones in this sample may be carry-over from other donors' samples. The CDR3 runs from the conserved cysteine through the conserved F or W. Fields, in order: J gene, V gene, CDR3 length, D gene, clone size, CDR3 DNA, CDR3 protein. D genes are given only for firm matches. Clone size is stated in some rows and not others, as once, few, many or a class when expanded.

J: TRBJ2-7
V: TRBV6-1
length: 13
D: -
size: many
DNA: TGTGCCAGCAGCCGGACAGACTCCTACGAGCAGTACTTC
CDR3: CASSRTDSYEQYF

J: TRBJ2-7
V: TRBV3-1
length: 17
D: -
size: few
DNA: TGTGCCAGCAGCCAAGGGGGTGGTACCCTACCTTTCCGCGAGCAGTACTTC
CDR3: CASSQGGGTLPFREQYF

J: TRBJ2-3
V: TRBV20-1
length: 13
D: -
size: few
DNA: TGCAGTGCTAGAGGGGTCGGAACAGATACGCAGTATTTT
CDR3: CSARGVGTDTQYF

J: TRBJ2-2
V: TRBV27
length: 14
D: -
size: -
DNA: TGTGCCAGCAGTTTACCGGGGAGCACCGGGGAGCTGTTTTTT
CDR3: CASSLPGSTGELFF

J: TRBJ2-7
V: TRBV20-1
length: 13
D: TRBD2
size: many
DNA: TGCAGTGCTAGTGGCGGGGGGACCTACGAGCAGTACTTC
CDR3: CSASGGGTYEQYF

J: TRBJ2-2
V: TRBV12-3/TRBV12-4
length: 15
D: -
size: many
DNA: TGTGCCAGCAGTTTAGGGACACCCTACACCGGGGAGCTGTTTTTT
CDR3: CASSLGTPYTGELFF

J: TRBJ2-7
V: TRBV30
length: 13
D: -
size: -
DNA: TGTGCCTGGAGTACGAGGGGATCCTACGAGCAGTACTTC
CDR3: CAWSTRGSYEQYF

J: TRBJ2-7
V: TRBV7-2
length: 15
D: -
size: many
DNA: TGTGCCAGCAGCTCCCGAACCGGACGGACCTACGAGCAGTACTTC
CDR3: CASSSRTGRTYEQYF

J: TRBJ2-7
V: TRBV6-2/TRBV6-3
length: 14
D: -
size: -
DNA: TGTGCCAGCAGCCCCAGACAGGCGGCAAACGAGCAGTACTTC
CDR3: CASSPRQAANEQYF

J: TRBJ2-5
V: TRBV23-1
length: 16
D: -
size: -
DNA: TGCGCCAGCAGTCAATCGGCCGGGGAAGTAAAAGAGACCCAGTACTTC
CDR3: CASSQSAGEVKETQYF

J: TRBJ2-7
V: TRBV11-3
length: 15
D: TRBD1
size: -
DNA: TGTGCCAGCAGCTTAGGACCAGGGGGAGCCTACGAGCAGTACTTC
CDR3: CASSLGPGGAYEQYF

J: TRBJ1-4
V: TRBV4-3
length: 17
D: -
size: many
DNA: TGCGCCAGCAGCCAAGAATCCCTGACACACTCAAATGAAAAACTGTTTTTT
CDR3: CASSQESLTHSNEKLFF

J: TRBJ2-7
V: TRBV7-2
length: 12
D: -
size: few
DNA: TGTGCCAGCAGCCCACGCTTCCACGAGCAGTACTTC
CDR3: CASSPRFHEQYF

J: TRBJ1-5
V: TRBV7-2
length: 14
D: -
size: many
DNA: TGTGCCAGCAGCTTAGTGGCAGGTGATCAGCCCCAGCATTTT
CDR3: CASSLVAGDQPQHF

J: TRBJ2-7
V: TRBV6-2/TRBV6-3
length: 13
D: TRBD1
size: many
DNA: TGTGCCAGGACCGGGACAGACTCTTACGAGCAGTACTTC
CDR3: CARTGTDSYEQYF

J: TRBJ2-7
V: TRBV18
length: 15
D: -
size: many
DNA: TGTGCCAGCTCGGTCACAGAGGGGGGTTCCTACGAGCAGTACTTC
CDR3: CASSVTEGGSYEQYF

J: TRBJ2-7
V: TRBV7-2
length: 13
D: TRBD1
size: -
DNA: TGTGCCAGCAGCGAAGGGACAGGAGACGAGCAGTACTTC
CDR3: CASSEGTGDEQYF

J: TRBJ1-1
V: TRBV10-1
length: 13
D: TRBD1
size: -
DNA: TGCGCCAGCAGCTCCGGGACAGGGGGGGAAGCTTTCTTT
CDR3: CASSSGTGGEAFF

J: TRBJ2-3
V: TRBV28
length: 17
D: TRBD1
size: many
DNA: TGTGCCAGCAGTTCCGTCAAAGGGACAGGGTTTATAGATACGCAGTATTTT
CDR3: CASSSVKGTGFIDTQYF

J: TRBJ1-1
V: TRBV5-8
length: 14
D: -
size: -
DNA: TGTGCCAGCAGCTGGGGACACTCCTCCACTGAAGCTTTCTTT
CDR3: CASSWGHSSTEAFF

J: TRBJ2-2
V: TRBV5-4
length: 12
D: -
size: many
DNA: TGTGCCAGCAGCTTTGGCCCCGGGGAGCTGTTTTTT
CDR3: CASSFGPGELFF

J: TRBJ1-3
V: TRBV7-2
length: 15
D: -
size: few
DNA: TGTGCCAGCAGCTTATCGACAGGACCTGGAAACACCATATATTTT
CDR3: CASSLSTGPGNTIYF

J: TRBJ2-1
V: TRBV5-4
length: 14
D: -
size: few
DNA: TGTGCCAGCAGCTTGGAGACAGGGAGGAATGAGCAGTTCTTC
CDR3: CASSLETGRNEQFF

J: TRBJ1-3
V: TRBV27
length: 18
D: TRBD1
size: many
DNA: TGTGCCAGCAGGGTTGTAGGACGGACAGGCGCTTTAGGAAACACCATATATTTT
CDR3: CASRVVGRTGALGNTIYF